These 18 T cell receptor beta chains were sequenced from one sample in a study of blood T cells in healthy people across ages. A sample-barcoded 5' primer and a J-beta primer mix were used in a second PCR of about 7 to 11 cycles. MiXCR, run by TCRdb on the 5' RACE reads, gives a single entry per CDR3 protein. The sample lists about 1.4 million distinct CDR3 sequences, 55% to 75% occurring once. Sequenced: blood. The receptors come from a man between 18 and 35 years old in good health.

This clonotype was detected a few times. V usage is TRBV29-1 and J usage is TRBJ1-1; weak D call: TRBD1 (6 bases). V dropped 4 bases and J dropped 8 bases, with 11 bases sitting between them. This CDR3 has 11 residues. The V gene's germline CDR1 is SQVTM and CDR2 ANQGSEA. CDR3 bases: TGCAGCGTTGTTAGTGGGGGCGAAGCTTTCTTT. Its protein product is CSVVSGGEAFF.

The chain employs TRBV7-8 and TRBJ2-2; 8 bases are shared with TRBD1. The CDR3 is 16 residues long. Germline lookup yields CDR1 SGHVS and CDR2 FQNEAQ. V lost 3 bases, J lost 1 base, and 4 bases stayed unmatched. Written as DNA, the CDR3 is TGTGCCAGCAGCTTCCCTGGGACAGGGAACACCGGGGAGCTGTTTTTT. It codes for CASSFPGTGNTGELFF.

The chain couples TRBV2 to TRBJ2-4, with 7 nucleotides matching TRBD1. The J call may be mistaken, given a closer DNA end match to TRBJ2-7. The germline gives CDR1 SNHLY, CDR2 FYNNEI. This CDR3 region has 16 residues. The CDR3 region is CASSEGFNDRAYEQYF. In nucleotides, the CDR3 is TGTGCCAGCAGTGAAGGGTTCAATGACAGGGCCTACGAGCAGTACTTC.

This sequence joins TRBV20-1 and TRBJ1-4; 9 nucleotides agree with TRBD1. Germline V lookup: CDR1 DFQATT, CDR2 SNEGSKA (reference sequence). J was trimmed by 8 bases and V by 6 bases; bases with no gene match: 4. This CDR3 has 12 residues. As DNA, the CDR3 is TGCAGTGCCCGGACAGGGGACGAAAAACTGTTTTTT. Translating it yields CSARTGDEKLFF.

Here the CDR3 reads CASSPDRVWSPLHF. The CDR3 nucleotides are TGTGCCAGCAGCCCCGACAGGGTTTGGTCACCCCTCCACTTT. This rearrangement joins TRBV6-5 to TRBJ1-6, with 7 bases identical to TRBD1. V was clipped by 6 bases and J by 10 bases; unmatched bases: 9. Germline lookup yields CDR1 MNHEY and CDR2 SVGAGI. The CDR3 totals 14 residues.

The rearrangement uses TRBV27 and TRBJ2-1; TRBD2 aligns across 7 bases. In germline, CDR1 is MNHEY, CDR2 SMNVEV (reference sequence). Trimming cost V 2 bases and J 6 bases; bases outside gene matches: 7. CDR3 length: 15 amino acids. In nucleotides, the CDR3 is TGTGCCAGCAGTTTACCAGCGGGAACTGGCAATGAGCAGTTCTTC. As protein: CASSLPAGTGNEQFF.

J is TRBJ2-5 and V is TRBV12-3 or TRBV12-4, with 10 bases identical to TRBD2. Trimming took 3 bases from V and 5 from J; bases not matched to a gene: 9. CDR3 length: 16 residues. CDR3 bases: TGTGCCAGCAGTTTGCTAGCGGGAGATGGTGGGGAGACCCAGTACTTC. Protein sequence: CASSLLAGDGGETQYF.

This clonotype came up a few times. The chain carries TRBV28 and TRBJ2-7; TRBD2 aligns across 7 bases. The germline V gene has CDR1 MDHEN and CDR2 SYDVKM. The trim removed 10 bases at V and 7 bases at J, leaving 4 bases unmatched. The CDR3 is 10 amino acids. The CDR3 coding sequence is TGTGCCACCTGGGGGGGTGAGCAGTACTTC. Its translation is CATWGGEQYF.

The chain combines TRBV7-2 with TRBJ1-1, with TRBD1 identical over 11 bases. CDR1 is SGHTA and CDR2 is FQGNSA in the germline V gene. Trimming took 5 bases from V and 3 from J; bases not matched to a gene: 5. The CDR3 contains 15 residues. CDR3 region: CASSPWDRGDTEAFF. CDR3 coding DNA: TGTGCCAGCAGCCCCTGGGACAGGGGGGACACTGAAGCTTTCTTT. The full variable domain, completed using reference TRBV7-2 and TRBJ1-1, is GAGVSQSPSNKVTEKGKDVELRCDPISGHTALYWYRQSLGQGLEFLIYFQGNSAPDKSGLPSDRFSAERTGGSVSTLTIQRTQQEDSAVYLCASSPWDRGDTEAFFGQGTRLTVV.

The chain recombines TRBV7-2 with TRBJ2-5; 7 bases fit TRBD1. Germline-derived CDR1 and CDR2 are SGHTA and FQGNSA. Trimming removed 5 bases from V and 3 bases from J; junction bases left unmatched: 6. The CDR3 totals 14 residues. The CDR3 here is CASSRGTVKETQYF. Written as DNA, the CDR3 is TGTGCCAGCAGCCGAGGGACAGTCAAAGAGACCCAGTACTTC.

J is TRBJ2-5 and V is TRBV5-1; 11 nucleotides agree with TRBD1. CDR1 and CDR2 (germline): SGHRS, YFSETQ. The CDR3 covers 16 residues. With V trimmed by 4 bases and J by 0 bases, 5 bases remained unmatched. CDR3 protein: CASSPPGQGDQETQYF. CDR3 nucleotides: TGCGCCAGCAGCCCCCCGGGACAGGGGGACCAAGAGACCCAGTACTTC.

In this sample, this clonotype turned up once. The rearrangement joins TRBV28 to TRBJ1-2, with 8 bases fitting TRBD1. This CDR3 is 15 amino acids long. V lost 3 bases to trimming and J lost 4 bases; unmatched junction nucleotides: 7. Germline V lookup: CDR1 MDHEN, CDR2 SYDVKM. The CDR3 region is CASSFFRGRGYGYTF. In nucleotides, the CDR3 is TGTGCCAGCAGTTTTTTCAGGGGGCGAGGCTATGGCTACACCTTC.

The chain has TRBV5-1 and TRBJ2-3; TRBD2 aligns across 14 bases. The V gene's germline CDR1 is SGHRS and CDR2 YFSETQ. CDR3 length: 18 residues. Trimming cost V 4 bases and J 4 bases; bases outside gene matches: 11. The CDR3 loop is CASSPGTSGRHKADTQYF. The CDR3 bases are TGCGCCAGCAGCCCAGGGACTAGCGGGAGACATAAAGCAGATACGCAGTATTTT.

This clonotype was recorded once. The rearrangement joins TRBV28 to TRBJ2-7; 9 positions agree with TRBD2. The V segment lost 5 bases and the J segment 6 bases; nucleotides outside the gene matches: 11. The CDR3 is 15 residues long. Germline V gene sequence: CDR1 MDHEN, CDR2 SYDVKM. CDR3 region: CASSIQSGGPVEQYF. The CDR3 DNA follows: TGTGCCAGCAGTATTCAAAGCGGGGGGCCGGTCGAGCAGTACTTC.

The chain recombines TRBV6-5 with TRBJ1-1; unclear D gene. Germline V gene sequence: CDR1 MNHEY, CDR2 SVGAGI. V lost 0 bases to trimming and J lost 0 bases, with 23 bases between them. The CDR3 extends over 20 amino acids. The CDR3, as DNA: TGTGCCAGCAGTTACTCCATAGACGGGAACCTTAGACGGCTGAACACTGAAGCTTTCTTT. It specifies CASSYSIDGNLRRLNTEAFF.

V and J are TRBV11-1 and TRBJ2-7, with D possibly being TRBD2 (6 bases). Trimming took 1 base from V and 0 from J, leaving 13 bases between them. The CDR3 extends over 16 amino acids. Looked up from germline, CDR1 is SGHAT and CDR2 is FQDESV (reference sequence). The CDR3 DNA reads TGTGCCAGCAGCTTAGACAGCGGGTCCAGCTCCTACGAGCAGTACTTC. Translation: CASSLDSGSSSYEQYF.

The chain is built from TRBV20-1 and TRBJ2-7; 7 nucleotides align to TRBD2. The V segment lost 6 bases and the J segment 3 bases; nucleotides outside the gene matches: 5. The CDR3 consists of 12 residues. Germline lookup yields CDR1 DFQATT and CDR2 SNEGSKA (reference sequence). The CDR3 spells CSAYASGYEQYF. The DNA of the CDR3 is TGCAGTGCGTATGCTAGCGGCTACGAGCAGTACTTC.

The CDR3 region has the DNA TGCAGCGCCTCGGACAGGGGGAGATTGACTAATGAAAAACTGTTTTTT. It translates to CSASDRGRLTNEKLFF. The chain links TRBV29-1 to TRBJ1-4; 10 bases are shared with TRBD1. CDR3 length equals 16 residues. J was trimmed by 2 bases and V by 7 bases; bases with no gene match: 10. CDR1 and CDR2 (germline): SQVTM, ANQGSEA. The variable domain in full, completed from reference TRBV29-1 and TRBJ1-4, reads SAVISQKPSRDICQRGTSLTIQCQVDSQVTMMFWYRQQPGQSLTLIATANQGSEATYESGFVIDKFPISRPNLTFSTLTVSNMSPEDSSIYLCSASDRGRLTNEKLFFGSGTQLSVL.